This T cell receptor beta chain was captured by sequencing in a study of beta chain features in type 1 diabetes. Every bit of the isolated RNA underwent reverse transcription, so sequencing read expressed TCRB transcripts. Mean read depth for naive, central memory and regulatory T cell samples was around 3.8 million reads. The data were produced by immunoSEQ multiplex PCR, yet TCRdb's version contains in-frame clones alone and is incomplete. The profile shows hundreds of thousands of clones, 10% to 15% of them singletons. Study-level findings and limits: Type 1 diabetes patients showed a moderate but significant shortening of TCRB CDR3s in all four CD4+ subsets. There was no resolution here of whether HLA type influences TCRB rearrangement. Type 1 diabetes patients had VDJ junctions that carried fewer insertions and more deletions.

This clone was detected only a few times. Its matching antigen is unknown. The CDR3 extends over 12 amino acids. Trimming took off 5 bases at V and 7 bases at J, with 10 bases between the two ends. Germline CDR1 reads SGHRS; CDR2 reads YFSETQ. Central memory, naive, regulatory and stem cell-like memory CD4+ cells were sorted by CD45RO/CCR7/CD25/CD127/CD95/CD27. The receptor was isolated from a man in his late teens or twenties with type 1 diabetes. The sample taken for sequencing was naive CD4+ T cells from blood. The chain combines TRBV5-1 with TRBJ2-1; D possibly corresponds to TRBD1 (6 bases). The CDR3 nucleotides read TGCGCCAGCAGGGACCAGGGGAATGAGCAGTTCTTC. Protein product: CASRDQGNEQFF.